Listed below are T cell receptor beta chains from one sample, sequenced in a study of CD8+ T cells in alopecia areata. Measured with immunoSEQ multiplex PCR; TCRdb has only the in-frame clones, and not every one. The table lists hundreds of thousands of clones, nearly 60% of them singletons. Sequencing used CD4+ T cells sorted from blood, obtained at week 24, from a patient treated with tofacitinib. These receptors all come from a human donor with alopecia areata. The CDR3 runs from the conserved cysteine through the conserved F or W. Fields, in order: CDR3 protein, CDR3 DNA, J gene, D gene, clone size, V gene. The D gene is left open where the match is weak. The size field is filled for only some rows; it gives once, few, many or a size class.

CDR3aa: CASNLGDTQYF; CDR3nt: TGTGCCAGCAACCTAGGAGATACGCAGTATTTT; j_gene: TRBJ2-3; d_gene: .; abundance: .; v_gene: TRBV6-6
CDR3aa: CSVSGTGAYEQYF; CDR3nt: TGCAGCGTTAGCGGGACAGGGGCCTACGAGCAGTACTTC; j_gene: TRBJ2-7; d_gene: TRBD1; abundance: .; v_gene: TRBV29-1
CDR3aa: CASSLGGQGIYEQYF; CDR3nt: TGTGCCAGCAGCTTGGGGGGACAGGGTATCTACGAGCAGTACTTC; j_gene: TRBJ2-7; d_gene: TRBD1; abundance: .; v_gene: TRBV5-4
CDR3aa: CASRLTPGGPNASYNEQFF; CDR3nt: TGCGCCAGCAGGTTGACCCCGGGGGGGCCCAACGCCAGCTACAATGAGCAGTTCTTC; j_gene: TRBJ2-1; d_gene: TRBD2; abundance: .; v_gene: TRBV5-1
CDR3aa: CASSKGTAYNEQFF; CDR3nt: TGTGCCAGCAGCAAAGGGACAGCCTACAATGAGCAGTTCTTC; j_gene: TRBJ2-1; d_gene: TRBD1; abundance: few; v_gene: TRBV7-2
CDR3aa: CASSPDRGAYEQYF; CDR3nt: TGTGCCAGCAGCCCGGACAGGGGGGCCTACGAGCAGTACTTC; j_gene: TRBJ2-7; d_gene: TRBD1; abundance: .; v_gene: TRBV7-2
CDR3aa: CASSEALLVSPLHF; CDR3nt: TGTGCCAGCAGTGAAGCGCTTCTGGTTTCACCCCTCCACTTT; j_gene: TRBJ1-6; d_gene: .; abundance: once; v_gene: TRBV2
CDR3aa: CASSLYLRDRGSEQYF; CDR3nt: TGTGCCAGCAGCTTATACCTCCGGGACAGGGGATCCGAGCAGTACTTC; j_gene: TRBJ2-7; d_gene: TRBD1; abundance: .; v_gene: TRBV5-6
CDR3aa: CSVRQRIQETQYF; CDR3nt: TGCAGCGTCCGACAACGGATCCAAGAGACCCAGTACTTC; j_gene: TRBJ2-5; d_gene: .; abundance: few; v_gene: TRBV29-1
CDR3aa: CASSFGRTSTDTQYF; CDR3nt: TGTGCCAGCAGCTTCGGACGGACTAGCACAGATACGCAGTATTTT; j_gene: TRBJ2-3; d_gene: .; abundance: few; v_gene: TRBV5-6
CDR3aa: CASSGDREALHF; CDR3nt: TGCGCCAGCAGCGGGGACAGGGAAGCCCTCCACTTT; j_gene: TRBJ1-6; d_gene: TRBD1; abundance: .; v_gene: TRBV5-1
CDR3aa: CASSPDGGSNTEAFF; CDR3nt: TGTGCCAGCAGCCCTGACGGGGGCTCGAACACTGAAGCTTTCTTT; j_gene: TRBJ1-1; d_gene: .; abundance: .; v_gene: TRBV5-6
CDR3aa: CASTPSGRSTEAFF; CDR3nt: TGTGCCAGCACCCCTTCTGGAAGGTCCACTGAAGCTTTCTTT; j_gene: TRBJ1-1; d_gene: .; abundance: few; v_gene: TRBV7-9
CDR3aa: CASKGWRSLYNEQFF; CDR3nt: TGTGCCAGCAAGGGGTGGCGATCTTTATACAATGAGCAGTTCTTC; j_gene: TRBJ2-1; d_gene: .; abundance: .; v_gene: TRBV2
CDR3aa: CASSPVEFDVREVYGYTF; CDR3nt: TGCGCCAGCAGCCCTGTCGAGTTTGACGTACGTGAGGTCTATGGCTACACCTTC; j_gene: TRBJ1-2; d_gene: .; abundance: .; v_gene: TRBV4-1
CDR3aa: CAWSDRLRIREKLFF; CDR3nt: TGTGCCTGGAGTGACCGACTCCGGATACGAGAAAAACTGTTTTTT; j_gene: TRBJ1-4; d_gene: .; abundance: .; v_gene: TRBV30